The TCR beta chain under discussion was sequenced for a study of T cell responses to AZD1222 COVID-19 vaccine. Study-wide results and caveats: Baseline serology detected seropositivity in only a handful of AZD1222 recipients.

Generated by immunoSEQ multiplex PCR, the TCRdb table keeps only in-frame clones and is missing some. The data show about 160,000 clones, around 92% seen once. For this clone: Its antigen is currently unknown.

The CDR3 is 16 amino acids. Germline V gives CDR1 SGHNT, CDR2 YYREEE (reference sequence). The ends lost 4 bases at V and 5 bases at J; junction bases unmatched: 8. The chain combines TRBV5-4 with TRBJ2-2; 10 positions agree with TRBD1. This specimen consisted of peripheral blood, obtained 28 days after the second AZD1222 dose. The TCR sequence derives from an adult who received the AZD1222 COVID-19 vaccine. CDR3 region: CASSGRQGAGTGELFF. The CDR3 region has the DNA TGTGCCAGCAGCGGGAGACAGGGGGCGGGGACCGGGGAGCTGTTTTTT.